The sequence of this T cell receptor (beta chain) was determined in a study of tumor-infiltrating lymphocytes in localized non-small cell lung cancer. Across the whole study: From each patient, both tumor and uninvolved lung, non-adjacent to tumor, were sampled.

V was pared by 2 bases and J by 5 bases, with 13 bases between. CDR1 and CDR2 from the germline V gene are SGHTA and FQGTGA. This CDR3 contains 15 residues. Concerning this clone itself: Antigen unknown.

The table came from immunoSEQ multiplex PCR; TCRdb's copy has only in-frame clones and leaves some out. The sample lists about 13,000 clones, 68% occurring once. Study results and limitations: IM1 and IM2 tumors showed no difference in T-cell fraction. Compared with uninvolved lung, tumors showed higher T cell infiltration by TCRbeta sequencing. Recurrence-free survival showed no association with tumor T-cell fraction.

V is TRBV7-3 and J is TRBJ2-1; TRBD1 is a possible D gene (6 bases). This sequence was found in a human donor with non-small cell lung cancer. Sequenced: lung tumor tissue. CDR3 DNA sequence: TGTGCCAGCAGCTTAGTGTTACAGGGCAACAATGAGCAGTTCTTC. As protein: CASSLVLQGNNEQFF. The whole variable domain, filled in from reference TRBV7-3 and TRBJ2-1, reads GAGVSQTPSNKVTEKGKYVELRCDPISGHTALYWYRQSLGQGPEFLIYFQGTGAADDSGLPNDRFFAVRPEGSVSTLKIQRTERGDSAVYLCASSLVLQGNNEQFFGPGTRLTVL.